Following are 5 T cell receptor beta chains from one sample sequenced in a study of cytomegalovirus exposure and HLA in healthy donors. 13 Jbeta primers and 60 Vbeta primers were used for the PCR. Assay: immunoSEQ multiplex PCR; the TCRdb copy retains only in-frame clones and omits some. This table has 150,000 to 200,000 clones, 84% appearing once. The sample was PBMCs. The receptor source for this set is a man younger than 30 in good health and CMV-seronegative.

CDR3 DNA sequence: TGTGCCAGCAGCTTATCGGACAGGGGGTCATCTACCTACGAGCAGTACTTC. Translated: CASSLSDRGSSTYEQYF. The V gene is TRBV5-8, the J gene TRBJ2-7; 10 bases match TRBD1. In germline, CDR1 is SGHTS, CDR2 YDEGEE. This CDR3 spans 17 amino acids. V was clipped by 2 bases and J by 2 bases; unmatched bases: 10.

CDR3 sequence (DNA): TGTGCCAGCAGCTTACACTCTACCGGGGAGCTGTTTTTT. As protein: CASSLHSTGELFF. The chain uses TRBV7-3 and TRBJ2-2, with no clear D. Germline CDR1 reads SGHTA; CDR2 reads FQGTGA. V shed 2 bases and J shed 5 bases, with 6 bases lying between them. The CDR3 consists of 13 residues.

V gene TRBV7-2 combines with J gene TRBJ2-3; 7 bases map to TRBD2. CDR1 and CDR2 from the germline V gene are SGHTA and FQGNSA. J gave up 0 bases and V 8 bases, and 2 bases lay outside the gene matches. The CDR3 is 13 residues long. The DNA of the CDR3 is TGTGCCAGCCGGCGGGGGAGCACAGATACGCAGTATTTT. As protein: CASRRGSTDTQYF.

V gene TRBV5-5 combines with J gene TRBJ1-1, with 10 nucleotides matching TRBD1. Trimming removed 4 bases from V and 0 bases from J; junction bases left unmatched: 6. Looked up from germline, CDR1 is SGHKS and CDR2 is YYEKEE (reference sequence). The CDR3 runs to 16 residues. The CDR3 nucleotides read TGTGCCAGCAGCCCCCAGACAGGGGGCCTGAACACTGAAGCTTTCTTT. This codes for CASSPQTGGLNTEAFF.

This chain links TRBV5-8 with TRBJ2-1, with D tentatively TRBD2 (6 bases). The CDR3 has 13 amino acids. The germline CDR1 and CDR2 sequences are SGHTS and YDEGEE. The V end lost 0 bases, the J end lost 9 bases, and 10 bases lay between the germline ends. The CDR3 sequence: CASSLGLGPEQFF. As DNA, the CDR3 is TGTGCCAGCAGCTTGGGACTAGGGCCTGAGCAGTTCTTC.